These 19 T cell receptor beta chains were sequenced from one sample in a study of human T cells and chemical hapten exposure. Each CDR3 protein is one row after TCRdb ran MiXCR on the 5' RACE reads. The table records about 110,000 distinct CDR3 sequences, roughly 18% of them present only once. The study extracted total RNA from unfractionated whole blood. The receptor source for this set is a human donor in good health.

The gene calls are TRBV5-4 and TRBJ2-7; 7 nucleotides agree with TRBD2. Trimming cost V 4 bases and J 0 bases; bases outside gene matches: 7. CDR3 length: 15 residues. Looked up from germline, CDR1 is SGHNT and CDR2 is YYREEE (reference sequence). This CDR3 reads CASSPPAGSSYEQYF. As DNA, the CDR3 is TGTGCCAGCAGCCCCCCAGCGGGAAGCTCCTACGAGCAGTACTTC.

In its sample, this clonotype was seen a few times. The chain has TRBV6-6 and TRBJ2-3; 10 nucleotides match TRBD1. V shed 1 base and J 4 bases; nucleotides not matched to a gene: 2. Germline V gene data show CDR1 as MNHNY and CDR2 as SVGAGI (reference sequence). This CDR3 contains 15 residues. The CDR3 protein is CASSYLGQGADTQYF. The CDR3 DNA sequence: TGTGCCAGCAGTTACTTAGGACAGGGGGCAGATACGCAGTATTTT.

This clonotype was detected once. The DNA of the CDR3 is TGCGCCAGCAGCCTACTCGCGGGAGGCCAGGACAATGAGCAGTTCTTC. Translation: CASSLLAGGQDNEQFF. This chain uses TRBV5-1 with TRBJ2-1; 8 nucleotides agree with TRBD2. The CDR3 is 16 amino acids. Germline CDR1 is SGHRS and CDR2 is YFSETQ. V lost 4 bases and J lost 5; bases outside the gene matches: 11.

This clonotype was seen a handful of times. The CDR3 nucleotides read TGTGCCAGCAGTGGGACGAGCGGAACTACCCAGTACTTC. It codes for CASSGTSGTTQYF. The chain uses TRBV2 and TRBJ2-5; maybe TRBD2 (5 bases). This CDR3 has 13 residues. Between the trimmed V and J ends, which lost 4 bases and 8 bases, there was a span of 14 bases. Germline CDR1 reads SNHLY; CDR2 reads FYNNEI.

This clonotype has at least ten counts. This chain connects TRBV27 to TRBJ2-3; D gene uncertain. The CDR3 length is 13 residues. V lost 4 bases, J lost 0 bases, and 5 bases lay in between. From germline, CDR1 is MNHEY and CDR2 SMNVEV (reference sequence). This CDR3 is CASSSPSTDTQYF. The CDR3, as DNA: TGTGCCAGCAGTTCGCCTAGCACAGATACGCAGTATTTT.

The chain is built from TRBV7-9 and TRBJ2-4; no firm D call. Germline V gene lookup returns CDR1 SEHNR and CDR2 FQNEAQ (reference sequence). V was pared by 5 bases and J by 13 bases, with 18 bases between. The CDR3 is made up of 13 amino acids. CDR3 residues: CASSNPDLAVQYF. The CDR3 nucleotides are TGTGCCAGCAGCAACCCGGACCTCGCAGTCCAGTACTTC.

The chain has TRBV10-3 and TRBJ2-3, with 12 bases matching TRBD2. The germline V gene encodes CDR1 ENHRY and CDR2 SYGVKD. V lost 11 bases to trimming and J lost 4 bases; unmatched junction nucleotides: 7. The CDR3 has 14 amino acids. This CDR3 is CAAQTSGRADTQYF. CDR3 sequence (DNA): TGTGCCGCGCAGACTAGCGGGAGAGCAGATACGCAGTATTTT.

This clonotype was counted once. Relative to the germline gene, one junction end is altered; a read error may explain this. CDR3 in DNA: TGTGCCAGCAGCTGGGGGACATCCTTCGAGCAGTACTTC. It yields the protein CASSWGTSFEQYF. The J gene is TRBJ2-7, the V gene TRBV5-6; a weak D match, TRBD1 (6 bases). This CDR3 spans 13 amino acids. Germline V lookup: CDR1 SGHDT, CDR2 YYEEEE.

V and J are TRBV20-1 and TRBJ1-1, with a weak D call TRBD1 (6 bases). The CDR3 is 14 residues long. CDR1 is DFQATT, CDR2 SNEGSKA, per germline (reference sequence). Trimming took 0 bases from V and 4 from J, leaving 12 bases between them. CDR3 region: CSARDQRGGTEAFF. The CDR3 DNA follows: TGCAGTGCTAGAGATCAGAGGGGGGGCACTGAAGCTTTCTTT.

CDR3 region: CSARQGIEQYF. CDR3 DNA sequence: TGCAGTGCTAGACAGGGGATCGAGCAGTACTTC. The rearrangement links TRBV20-1 to TRBJ2-7, with a tentative D call TRBD1 (6 bases). The CDR3 loop spans 11 amino acids. The V gene's germline CDR1 is DFQATT and CDR2 SNEGSKA (reference sequence). V was shortened by 2 bases and J by 6 bases, with 8 bases between the two germline ends.

V is TRBV14 and J is TRBJ2-5; D is uncertain. Germline CDR1 SGHDN, CDR2 FVKESK. V lost 2 bases and J 1 base, leaving 11 bases between the germline ends. The CDR3 spans 15 residues. As DNA, the CDR3 is TGTGCCAGCAGCCAAATTGTTGGCATCCAAGAGACCCAGTACTTC. It encodes CASSQIVGIQETQYF.

The chain combines TRBV12-3 or TRBV12-4 with TRBJ1-2; 9 positions agree with TRBD1. This CDR3 is 13 amino acids long. J was trimmed by 4 bases and V by 7 bases; bases with no gene match: 4. This chain's CDR3 is CASTWDRAYGYTF. The CDR3 DNA follows: TGTGCCAGCACCTGGGACAGGGCCTATGGCTACACCTTC.

As concerns this clonotype: The junction departs from the called germline gene at one end, perhaps through a read error. This rearrangement joins TRBV28 to TRBJ1-4, with no clear D. The CDR3 spans 14 residues. Germline lookup yields CDR1 MDHEN and CDR2 SYDVKM. This CDR3 is CASCVVATNGKLFF. Written as DNA, the CDR3 is TGTGCCAGCTGTGTGGTAGCAACTAATGGAAAACTGTTTTTT.

The rearrangement links TRBV25-1 to TRBJ2-5, with TRBD1 matching over 9 bases. Germline loops: CDR1 MGHDK, CDR2 SYGVNS. This CDR3 spans 15 amino acids. The J segment lost 5 bases and the V segment lost 2 bases, leaving 6 bases of the junction unmatched. The CDR3 region is CASSELQGARETQYF. CDR3 coding DNA: TGTGCCAGCAGTGAACTACAGGGGGCGCGGGAGACCCAGTACTTC.

This clonotype was found a few times. This chain's CDR3 is CASCGLPSFGYTF. In nucleotides, the CDR3 is TGTGCCAGCTGTGGTCTCCCATCGTTCGGCTACACCTTC. This rearrangement joins TRBV28 to TRBJ1-2; no definite D call. The CDR3 loop spans 13 amino acids. In germline, CDR1 is MDHEN, CDR2 SYDVKM. V lost 8 bases, J lost 8 bases, and 18 bases lay in between.

This clonotype has a handful of counts. The genes are TRBV5-1 and TRBJ1-1; 10 bases line up with TRBD1. Losses at the gene ends were 1 base for V and 5 bases for J; bases not matched to a gene: 11. Germline CDR1 SGHRS, CDR2 YFSETQ. The CDR3 runs 17 residues. CDR3 protein: CASSLWTGGLEGTEAFF. CDR3 bases: TGCGCCAGCAGCTTGTGGACAGGGGGTCTTGAAGGGACTGAAGCTTTCTTT.

This clonotype was seen a few times. The chain joins TRBV6-5 to TRBJ2-3; TRBD2 agrees at 9 bases. The germline V gene has CDR1 MNHEY and CDR2 SVGAGI. This CDR3 region has 15 residues. The J segment lost 0 bases and the V segment lost 6 bases, leaving 4 bases of the junction unmatched. DNA for the CDR3: TGTGCCAGCAGCCCTAGCGGGGCAAGCACAGATACGCAGTATTTT. This sequence encodes CASSPSGASTDTQYF.

This chain's CDR3 is CASSEGGDPDTQYF. CDR3 sequence (DNA): TGTGCCAGCTCCGAGGGGGGAGACCCAGATACGCAGTATTTT. This chain uses TRBV6-4 with TRBJ2-3; D may correspond to TRBD1 or TRBD2 (6 bases each). Per germline, CDR1 MRHNA and CDR2 SNTAGT. This CDR3 has 14 residues. Trimming pared 8 bases from V and 4 bases from J, leaving 16 bases between.

This clonotype has more than one count but fewer than ten. A junction boundary mismatches the germline segment, possibly from a read error. The V and J genes are TRBV7-7 and TRBJ2-5, with 11 bases fitting TRBD2. CDR1 is SSHAT and CDR2 is FNYEAQ in the germline V gene (reference sequence). The CDR3 has 16 residues. For the CDR3, the DNA is TGTGCTAGCAGCTTAGCACCCCTAGCGGGAGGAGAGACCCAGTACTTC. Translated: CASSLAPLAGGETQYF.